This T cell receptor (beta chain) came from a study of PD-1 blockade in mismatch repair-deficient tumors. In the study overall: All were previously treated, progressing patients with over 9 mismatch repair-deficient cancer types.

Profiling relied on immunoSEQ multiplex PCR, and the TCRdb table lists in-frame clones only, not all of them. The sample yields just under 80,000 clones, roughly 80% seen once. All patients were mismatch repair deficient, assessed by either PCR or immunohistochemistry. The CDR3 totals 15 residues. The junction had 9 bases not matched to a gene; V was cut back by 3 bases and J by 8 bases. Germline-derived CDR1 and CDR2 are LNHDA and SQIVND (reference sequence). The V gene is TRBV19, the J gene TRBJ1-2; 10 positions match TRBD1. The receptor was derived from an adult with mismatch repair-deficient cancer. The sample in question was peripheral blood, obtained 44 weeks after starting pembrolizumab. In DNA form, the CDR3 reads TGTGCCAGTAGTATTTTGGGGACAGGGGAATTGGGCTACACCTTC. As protein: CASSILGTGELGYTF. The whole variable domain, remainder taken from reference TRBV19 and TRBJ1-2, is DGGITQSPKYLFRKEGQNVTLSCEQNLNHDAMYWYRQDPGQGLRLIYYSQIVNDFQKGDIAEGYSVSREKKESFPLTVTSAQKNPTAFYLCASSILGTGELGYTFGSGTRLTVV.